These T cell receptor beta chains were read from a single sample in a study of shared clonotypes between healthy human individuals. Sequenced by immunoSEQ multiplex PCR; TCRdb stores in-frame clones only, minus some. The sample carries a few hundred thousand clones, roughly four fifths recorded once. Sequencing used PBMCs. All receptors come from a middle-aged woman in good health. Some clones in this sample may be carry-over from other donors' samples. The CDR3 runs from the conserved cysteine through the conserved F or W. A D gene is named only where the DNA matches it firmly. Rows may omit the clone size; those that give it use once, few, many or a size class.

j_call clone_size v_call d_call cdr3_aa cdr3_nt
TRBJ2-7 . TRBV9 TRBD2 CASSVPCGGRLYEQYF TGTGCCAGCAGCGTTCCATGTGGCGGGAGGCTCTACGAGCAGTACTTC
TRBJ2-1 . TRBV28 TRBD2 CATGLAEYNEQFF TGTGCCACGGGACTAGCGGAGTACAATGAGCAGTTCTTC
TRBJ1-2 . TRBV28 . CASSTPGTPSNYGYTF TGTGCCAGCAGTACCCCCGGGACACCGTCAAACTATGGCTACACCTTC
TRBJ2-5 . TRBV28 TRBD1 CASRTGTGVPETQYF TGTGCCAGCCGAACCGGGACAGGGGTGCCAGAGACCCAGTACTTC
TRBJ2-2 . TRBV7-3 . CASSLSNTGELFF TGTGCCAGCAGCTTATCAAACACCGGGGAGCTGTTTTTT
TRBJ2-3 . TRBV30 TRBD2 CAWRKGLAGGDTQYF TGTGCCTGGAGGAAGGGACTAGCGGGAGGAGATACGCAGTATTTT
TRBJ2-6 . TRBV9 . CASSVLGAGANVLTF TGTGCCAGCAGCGTGCTGGGAGCTGGGGCCAACGTCCTGACTTTC
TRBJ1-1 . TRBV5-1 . CASGLRQNTEAFF TGCGCCAGCGGACTGCGACAGAACACTGAAGCTTTCTTT
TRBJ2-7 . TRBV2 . CASSELGILYEQYF TGTGCCAGCAGTGAGTTGGGTATCCTCTACGAGCAGTACTTC
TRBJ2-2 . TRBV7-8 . CASSLERVPGELFF TGTGCCAGCAGCTTAGAGAGGGTACCCGGGGAGCTGTTTTTT
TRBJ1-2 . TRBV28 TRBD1 CASSLGQGYGYTF TGTGCCAGCAGCCTGGGACAGGGATATGGCTACACCTTC
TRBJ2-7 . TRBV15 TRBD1 CATSRGDSSYEQYF TGTGCCACCAGCAGGGGGGACAGCTCCTACGAGCAGTACTTC
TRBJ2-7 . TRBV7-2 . CASSPGDSGHSYEQYF TGTGCCAGCAGCCCCGGGGATAGCGGACACTCCTACGAGCAGTACTTC
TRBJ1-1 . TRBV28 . CASTTDGGANTEAFF TGTGCCAGCACCACCGATGGGGGAGCGAACACTGAAGCTTTCTTT
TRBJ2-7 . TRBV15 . CATSRAPPGSYEQYF TGTGCCACCAGCAGAGCTCCCCCGGGGTCGTACGAGCAGTACTTC
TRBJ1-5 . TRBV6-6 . CASSYHAGDDQPQHF TGTGCCAGCAGTTACCACGCGGGGGACGATCAGCCCCAGCATTTT
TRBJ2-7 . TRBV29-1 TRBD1 CSVERQGAAYEQYF TGCAGCGTTGAACGACAGGGGGCCGCCTACGAGCAGTACTTC
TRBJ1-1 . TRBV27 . CASSSGRRMNTEAFF TGTGCCAGCAGTTCCGGACGACGTATGAACACTGAAGCTTTCTTT
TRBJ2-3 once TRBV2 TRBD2 CASPLQSPGLVLRDTQYF TGTGCCAGCCCTCTTCAGAGTCCGGGACTAGTTCTCAGAGATACGCAGTATTTT
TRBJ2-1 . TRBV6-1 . CASSELAESYNEQFF TGTGCCAGCAGTGAATTGGCGGAATCCTACAATGAGCAGTTCTTC